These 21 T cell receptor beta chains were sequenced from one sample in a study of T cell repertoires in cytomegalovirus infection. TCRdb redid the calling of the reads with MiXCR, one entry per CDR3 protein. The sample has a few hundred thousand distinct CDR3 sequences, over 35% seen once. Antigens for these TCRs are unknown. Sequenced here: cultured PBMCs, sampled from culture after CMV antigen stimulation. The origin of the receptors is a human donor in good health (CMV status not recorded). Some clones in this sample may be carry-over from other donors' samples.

CDR3 DNA: TGTGCCAGCAGCTCGAACGACTACGAGCAGTACTTC. Translation gives CASSSNDYEQYF. The rearrangement joins TRBV7-2 to TRBJ2-7; no clear D. The germline CDR1 and CDR2 sequences are SGHTA and FQGNSA. Trimming cost V 4 bases and J 3 bases, with 7 bases left between them. This CDR3 has 12 amino acids.

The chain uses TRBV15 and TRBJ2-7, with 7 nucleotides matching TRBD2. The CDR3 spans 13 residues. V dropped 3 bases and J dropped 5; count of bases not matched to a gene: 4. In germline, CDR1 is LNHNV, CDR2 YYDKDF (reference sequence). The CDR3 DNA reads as TGTGCCACCAGCAGGGGGGGGAGGGACGAGCAGTACTTC. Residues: CATSRGGRDEQYF.

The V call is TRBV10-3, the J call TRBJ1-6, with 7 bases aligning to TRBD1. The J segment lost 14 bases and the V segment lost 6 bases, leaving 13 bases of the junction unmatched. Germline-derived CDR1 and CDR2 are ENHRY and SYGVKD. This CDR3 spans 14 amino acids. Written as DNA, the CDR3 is TGTGCCATCAGCCCCGACAGGGACCTTTCGTCCCTCCACTTT. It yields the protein CAISPDRDLSSLHF.

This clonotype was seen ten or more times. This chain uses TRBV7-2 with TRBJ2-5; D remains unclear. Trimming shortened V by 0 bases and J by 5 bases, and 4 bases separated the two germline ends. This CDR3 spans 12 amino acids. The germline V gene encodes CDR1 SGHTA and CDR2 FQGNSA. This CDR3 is CASSLAAETQYF. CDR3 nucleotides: TGTGCCAGCAGCTTAGCCGCGGAGACCCAGTACTTC.

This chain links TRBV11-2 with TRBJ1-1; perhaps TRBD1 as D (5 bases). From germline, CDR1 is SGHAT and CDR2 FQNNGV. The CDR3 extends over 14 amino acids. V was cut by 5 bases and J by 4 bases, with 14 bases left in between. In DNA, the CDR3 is TGTGCCAGCAGCCTCGCAGGGCTGGGCACTGAAGCTTTCTTT. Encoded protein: CASSLAGLGTEAFF.

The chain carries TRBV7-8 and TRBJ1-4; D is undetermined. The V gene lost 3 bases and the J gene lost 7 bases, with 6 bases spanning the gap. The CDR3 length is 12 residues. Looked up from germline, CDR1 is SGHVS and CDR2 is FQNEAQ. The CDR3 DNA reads TGTGCCAGCAGCTTTCTACGTGAAAAACTGTTTTTT. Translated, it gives CASSFLREKLFF.

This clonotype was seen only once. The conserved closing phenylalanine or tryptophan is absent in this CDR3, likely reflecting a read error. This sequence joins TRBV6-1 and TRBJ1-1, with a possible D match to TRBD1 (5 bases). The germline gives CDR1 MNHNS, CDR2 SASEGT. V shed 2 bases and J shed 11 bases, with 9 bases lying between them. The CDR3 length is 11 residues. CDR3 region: CASSEQGGAFL. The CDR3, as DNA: TGTGCCAGCAGTGAACAGGGAGGCGCTTTCTTG.

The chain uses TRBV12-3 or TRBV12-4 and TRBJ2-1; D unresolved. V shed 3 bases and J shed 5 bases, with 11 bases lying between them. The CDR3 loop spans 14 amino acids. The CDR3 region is CASSLTESHNEQFF. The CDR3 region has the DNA TGTGCCAGCAGTTTGACGGAAAGCCACAATGAGCAGTTCTTC.

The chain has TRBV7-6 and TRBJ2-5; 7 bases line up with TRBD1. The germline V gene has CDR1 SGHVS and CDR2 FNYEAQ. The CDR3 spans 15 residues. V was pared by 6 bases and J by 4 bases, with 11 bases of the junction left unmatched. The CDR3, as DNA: TGTGCCAGCAGTCCAAGACAGGGAATGCTAGAGACCCAGTACTTC. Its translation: CASSPRQGMLETQYF.

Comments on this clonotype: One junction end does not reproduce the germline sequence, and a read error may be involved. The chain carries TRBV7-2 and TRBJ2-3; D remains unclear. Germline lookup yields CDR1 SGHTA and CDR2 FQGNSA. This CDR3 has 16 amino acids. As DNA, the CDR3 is TGTGACAGCAGCTTACGAGGATTACTCGGCACAGATACGCAGTATTTT. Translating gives CDSSLRGLLGTDTQYF.

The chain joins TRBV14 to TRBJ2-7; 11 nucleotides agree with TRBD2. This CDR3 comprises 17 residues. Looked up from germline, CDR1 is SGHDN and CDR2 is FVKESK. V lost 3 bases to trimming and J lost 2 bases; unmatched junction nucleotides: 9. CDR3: CASSQTGTSGSTYEQYF. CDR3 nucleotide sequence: TGTGCCAGCAGCCAGACAGGGACTAGCGGTAGTACCTACGAGCAGTACTTC.

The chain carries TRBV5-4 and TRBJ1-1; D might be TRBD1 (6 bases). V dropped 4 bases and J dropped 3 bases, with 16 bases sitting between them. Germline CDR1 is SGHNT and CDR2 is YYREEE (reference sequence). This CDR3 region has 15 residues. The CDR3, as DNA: TGTGCCAGCAGCCCCCCCCCAGGGGAGGACACTGAAGCTTTCTTT. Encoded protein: CASSPPPGEDTEAFF.

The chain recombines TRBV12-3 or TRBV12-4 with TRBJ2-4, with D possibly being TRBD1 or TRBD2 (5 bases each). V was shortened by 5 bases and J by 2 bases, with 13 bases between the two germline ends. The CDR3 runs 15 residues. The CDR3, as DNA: TGTGCCAGCAGTACCCCCGGGGCCACCAAAAACATTCAGTACTTC. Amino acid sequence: CASSTPGATKNIQYF.

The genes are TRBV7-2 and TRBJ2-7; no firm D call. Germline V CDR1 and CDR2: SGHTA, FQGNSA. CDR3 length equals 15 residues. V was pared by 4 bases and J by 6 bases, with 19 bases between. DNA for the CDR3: TGTGCCAGCAGCTACCTCGACCGCCCGTCGGGCGAGCAGTACTTC. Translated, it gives CASSYLDRPSGEQYF.

CDR3 region: CASQRDSYNEQFF. Here the CDR3 DNA reads TGTGCCAGCCAGCGGGACTCCTACAATGAGCAGTTCTTC. The chain joins TRBV6-6 to TRBJ2-1; 7 bases map to TRBD2. The CDR3 contains 13 residues. V gave up 8 bases and J gave up 0 bases; unmatched junction bases: 1. Germline CDR1 MNHNY, CDR2 SVGAGI (reference sequence).

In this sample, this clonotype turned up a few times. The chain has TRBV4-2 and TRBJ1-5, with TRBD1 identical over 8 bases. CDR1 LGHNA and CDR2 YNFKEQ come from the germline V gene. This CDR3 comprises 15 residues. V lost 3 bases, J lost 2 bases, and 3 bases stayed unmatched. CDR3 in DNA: TGTGCCAGCAGCCAGCCGGGACAGGGCAATCAGCCCCAGCATTTT. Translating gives CASSQPGQGNQPQHF.

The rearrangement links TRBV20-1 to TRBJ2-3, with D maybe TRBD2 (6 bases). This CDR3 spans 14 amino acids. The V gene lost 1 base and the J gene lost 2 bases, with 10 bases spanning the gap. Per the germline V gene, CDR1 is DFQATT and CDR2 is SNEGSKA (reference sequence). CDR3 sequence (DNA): TGCAGTGCTAGAGGCGGGGCAGACACAGATACGCAGTATTTT. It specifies CSARGGADTDTQYF.

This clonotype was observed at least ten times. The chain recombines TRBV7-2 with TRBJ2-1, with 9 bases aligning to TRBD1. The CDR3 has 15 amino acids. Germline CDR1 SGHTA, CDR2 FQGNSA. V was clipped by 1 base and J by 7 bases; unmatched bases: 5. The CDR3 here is CASSLDRGRENEQFF. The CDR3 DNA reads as TGTGCCAGCAGCTTAGACAGGGGGCGTGAGAATGAGCAGTTCTTC. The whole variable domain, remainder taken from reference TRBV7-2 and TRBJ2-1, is GAGVSQSPSNKVTEKGKDVELRCDPISGHTALYWYRQSLGQGLEFLIYFQGNSAPDKSGLPSDRFSAERTGGSVSTLTIQRTQQEDSAVYLCASSLDRGRENEQFFGPGTRLTVL.

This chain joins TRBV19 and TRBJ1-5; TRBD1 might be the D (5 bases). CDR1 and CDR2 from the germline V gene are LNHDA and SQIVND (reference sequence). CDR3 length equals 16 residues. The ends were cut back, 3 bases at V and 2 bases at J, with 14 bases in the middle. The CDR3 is CASSIPWGRGNQPQHF. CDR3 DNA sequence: TGTGCCAGTAGTATCCCCTGGGGCAGGGGCAATCAGCCCCAGCATTTT.

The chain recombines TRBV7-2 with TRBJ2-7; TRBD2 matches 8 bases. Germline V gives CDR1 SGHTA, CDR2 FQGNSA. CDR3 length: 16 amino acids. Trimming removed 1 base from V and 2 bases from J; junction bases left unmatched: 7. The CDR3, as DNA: TGTGCCAGCAGCTTAGGACTAGCGCTAATCACCTACGAGCAGTACTTC. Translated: CASSLGLALITYEQYF.

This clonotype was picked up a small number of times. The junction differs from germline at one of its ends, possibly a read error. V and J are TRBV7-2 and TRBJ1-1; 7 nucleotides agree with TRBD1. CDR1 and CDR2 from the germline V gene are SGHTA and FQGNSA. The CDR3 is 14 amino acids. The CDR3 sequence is CASSLDRVKTEAFF. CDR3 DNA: TGTGCCAGCAGCCTAGACAGGGTGAAGACTGAAGCTTTCTTT. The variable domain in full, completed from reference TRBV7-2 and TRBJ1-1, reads GAGVSQSPSNKVTEKGKDVELRCDPISGHTALYWYRQSLGQGLEFLIYFQGNSAPDKSGLPSDRFSAERTGGSVSTLTIQRTQQEDSAVYLCASSLDRVKTEAFFGQGTRLTVV.